Listed below are T cell receptor beta chains from one sample, sequenced in a study of metastatic and nonmetastatic thyroid tumors. Through MiXCR, TCRdb re-clonotyped the PCR reads. This sample has about 4,900 clones, with roughly 30% found just once. Material: adjacent normal tissue. The receptors were sampled from a female donor with papillary thyroid cancer or a benign thyroid nodule (not recorded which). Some clones in this sample may be carry-over from other donors' samples. Each CDR3 is given with its conserved first and last residue. The order of the fields is D gene, V gene, J gene, CDR3 length, clone size, CDR3 protein, CDR3 DNA. A D gene is named only where the DNA matches it firmly. Rows may omit the clone size; those that give it use once, few, many or a size class.

D gene: .; V gene: TRBV6-1; J gene: TRBJ1-1; CDR3 length: 14; clone size: few; CDR3 protein: CASSLDGRNTEAFF; CDR3 DNA: TGTGCCAGCAGTCTGGACGGCCGGAACACTGAAGCTTTCTTT
D gene: .; V gene: TRBV6-1; J gene: TRBJ1-2; CDR3 length: 15; clone size: few; CDR3 protein: CASRFGDGSSGGYTF; CDR3 DNA: TGTGCCAGCAGGTTCGGGGACGGAAGTTCCGGTGGCTACACCTTC
D gene: .; V gene: TRBV12-3/TRBV12-4; J gene: TRBJ1-1; CDR3 length: 18; clone size: .; CDR3 protein: CAGRLERSHLGKNTEAFF; CDR3 DNA: TGTGCCGGCAGGTTAGAAAGATCACATTTGGGAAAGAACACTGAAGCTTTCTTT
D gene: .; V gene: TRBV27; J gene: TRBJ2-3; CDR3 length: 14; clone size: few; CDR3 protein: CASKVGTLTDTQYF; CDR3 DNA: TGTGCCAGCAAGGTGGGGACACTCACAGATACGCAGTATTTT
D gene: .; V gene: TRBV15; J gene: TRBJ2-1; CDR3 length: 14; clone size: few; CDR3 protein: CATSRVSGGNEQFF; CDR3 DNA: TGTGCCACCAGCAGGGTCTCTGGAGGGAATGAGCAGTTCTTC
D gene: .; V gene: TRBV6-1; J gene: TRBJ2-7; CDR3 length: 16; clone size: .; CDR3 protein: CASSVRDLPSSYEQYF; CDR3 DNA: TGTGCCAGCAGTGTTAGGGACCTACCGAGCTCCTACGAGCAGTACTTC
D gene: .; V gene: TRBV11-2; J gene: TRBJ1-3; CDR3 length: 14; clone size: .; CDR3 protein: CASSLWGSGNTIYF; CDR3 DNA: TGTGCCAGCAGCTTATGGGGGTCTGGAAACACCATATATTTT
D gene: .; V gene: TRBV5-1; J gene: TRBJ1-6; CDR3 length: 19; clone size: few; CDR3 protein: CASSPLGGPQSSYNSPLHF; CDR3 DNA: TGCGCCAGCAGCCCACTAGGTGGGCCACAAAGCTCCTATAATTCACCCCTCCACTTT
D gene: .; V gene: TRBV6-1; J gene: TRBJ2-7; CDR3 length: 12; clone size: .; CDR3 protein: CASSESKYEQYF; CDR3 DNA: TGTGCCAGCAGTGAATCGAAGTACGAGCAGTACTTC
D gene: .; V gene: TRBV6-1; J gene: TRBJ2-1; CDR3 length: 14; clone size: large; CDR3 protein: CASSSPTVGVKQFF; CDR3 DNA: TGTGCCAGCAGTTCCCCTACAGTTGGTGTGAAGCAGTTCTTC
D gene: .; V gene: TRBV28; J gene: TRBJ2-7; CDR3 length: 15; clone size: few; CDR3 protein: CASSTSGKSSYEQYF; CDR3 DNA: TGTGCCAGCAGCACCAGCGGAAAAAGCTCCTACGAGCAGTACTTC
D gene: .; V gene: TRBV27; J gene: TRBJ2-7; CDR3 length: 14; clone size: .; CDR3 protein: CASSYQGIAYEQYF; CDR3 DNA: TGTGCCAGCAGTTATCAGGGGATAGCCTACGAGCAGTACTTC
D gene: .; V gene: TRBV5-5; J gene: TRBJ2-5; CDR3 length: 13; clone size: many; CDR3 protein: CASSLLRQETQYF; CDR3 DNA: TGTGCCAGCAGCTTATTGCGGCAAGAGACCCAGTACTTC